This entry concerns a single TCR beta chain. As for time point: sample taken at primary tumor resection. 55 to 80 TRACERx patients with early, untreated non-small cell lung cancer donated samples. This entry is derived from a study of spatial heterogeneity in lung cancer. Study-level background: Averaged across combinations, each unique TCR and UMI pairing appeared more than ten times in raw reads, which were uncorrected.

TCRdb itself ran the 5' RACE reads through MiXCR, one entry per CDR3 protein. The sample lists 55,000 to 70,000 distinct CDR3 sequences; roughly 6.4% were seen once. The TCR originated in a female donor with early-stage non-small cell lung cancer. Sequenced here: PBMCs, sampled at surgery.

Here the CDR3 DNA reads TGTGCCATCAGTGGGACTTTCACAGATACGCAGTATTTT. Translated: CAISGTFTDTQYF. J is TRBJ2-3 and V is TRBV10-3, with D tentatively TRBD2 (5 bases). The V gene's germline CDR1 is ENHRY and CDR2 SYGVKD. Between the trimmed V and J ends, which lost 4 bases and 2 bases, there was a span of 7 bases. The CDR3 length is 13 residues.